This is a list of T cell receptor beta chains from one sample in a study of OX40 agonist ivuxolimab in advanced cancers. Profiling relied on immunoSEQ multiplex PCR, and the TCRdb table lists in-frame clones only, not all of them. Among some 80,000 clones listed, 86% were seen once. The sample here was CD4+ or CD8+ T cells sorted from blood, taken in a trial of the OX40 agonist ivuxolimab. The receptors shown here come from an adult with an advanced solid tumor such as melanoma, head and neck, liver or kidney cancer. Both conserved end residues are part of each CDR3. Each record gives: V gene, J gene, clone size, D gene, CDR3 protein, CDR3 DNA. The D gene is left open where the match is weak. Some rows mark clone size as missing; the rest say once, few, many or name a class of expanded clone.

V gene: TRBV4-1
J gene: TRBJ1-3
clone size: .
D gene: .
CDR3 protein: CASSHGGTRSFFSGNTIYF
CDR3 DNA: TGCGCCAGCAGCCATGGCGGAACCAGGTCTTTCTTCTCTGGAAACACCATATATTTT

V gene: TRBV19
J gene: TRBJ1-5
clone size: .
D gene: TRBD1
CDR3 protein: CASSPRTGGWNQPQHF
CDR3 DNA: TGTGCCAGTAGTCCCAGGACAGGGGGGTGGAATCAGCCCCAGCATTTT

V gene: TRBV29-1
J gene: TRBJ2-1
clone size: .
D gene: .
CDR3 protein: CSVDRAGSYNEQFF
CDR3 DNA: TGCAGCGTTGATCGGGCAGGCTCCTACAATGAGCAGTTCTTC

V gene: TRBV5-1
J gene: TRBJ1-1
clone size: .
D gene: .
CDR3 protein: CASSLVTGARMNTEAFF
CDR3 DNA: TGCGCCAGCAGCTTGGTTACCGGGGCGCGAATGAACACTGAAGCTTTCTTT

V gene: TRBV27
J gene: TRBJ1-5
clone size: .
D gene: .
CDR3 protein: CASSFRENQPQHF
CDR3 DNA: TGTGCCAGCAGTTTTAGGGAAAATCAGCCCCAGCATTTT

V gene: TRBV6-5
J gene: TRBJ2-2
clone size: .
D gene: .
CDR3 protein: CASSWSAHTGELFF
CDR3 DNA: TGTGCCAGCAGTTGGTCAGCCCACACCGGGGAGCTGTTTTTT

V gene: TRBV11-2
J gene: TRBJ1-5
clone size: .
D gene: .
CDR3 protein: CASSLDLGSDQPQHF
CDR3 DNA: TGTGCCAGCAGCTTAGACCTGGGCAGCGATCAGCCCCAGCATTTT

V gene: TRBV21-1
J gene: TRBJ2-7
clone size: .
D gene: .
CDR3 protein: CATKRSRATQCYEQYF
CDR3 DNA: TGTGCCACCAAACGTTCGCGGGCCACCCAATGCTACGAGCAGTACTTC

V gene: TRBV10-1
J gene: TRBJ1-2
clone size: .
D gene: .
CDR3 protein: CASSDQLNYGYTF
CDR3 DNA: TGCGCCAGCAGTGATCAGCTAAACTATGGCTACACCTTC

V gene: TRBV5-1
J gene: TRBJ1-5
clone size: .
D gene: .
CDR3 protein: CASSLLGDINQPQHF
CDR3 DNA: TGCGCCAGCAGCTTGTTAGGGGATATCAATCAGCCCCAGCATTTT

V gene: TRBV19
J gene: TRBJ2-2
clone size: .
D gene: .
CDR3 protein: CASIRGRTGELFF
CDR3 DNA: TGTGCCAGTATTCGGGGACGCACCGGGGAGCTGTTTTTT

V gene: TRBV11-3
J gene: TRBJ1-3
clone size: .
D gene: .
CDR3 protein: CASSPGSSGNTIYF
CDR3 DNA: TGTGCCAGCAGCCCCGGATCCTCTGGAAACACCATATATTTT

V gene: TRBV5-1
J gene: TRBJ2-7
clone size: .
D gene: TRBD1
CDR3 protein: CASSLESGQGPYEQYF
CDR3 DNA: TGCGCCAGCAGCTTGGAATCGGGACAGGGGCCCTACGAGCAGTACTTC

V gene: TRBV5-4
J gene: TRBJ1-3
clone size: .
D gene: .
CDR3 protein: CASSLGTTVLSGNTIYF
CDR3 DNA: TGTGCCAGCAGCCTGGGGACAACTGTCCTCTCTGGAAACACCATATATTTT

V gene: TRBV9
J gene: TRBJ2-5
clone size: once
D gene: .
CDR3 protein: CASSVRGAETQYF
CDR3 DNA: TGTGCCAGCAGCGTAAGAGGGGCAGAGACCCAGTACTTC

V gene: TRBV29-1
J gene: TRBJ2-2
clone size: .
D gene: TRBD1
CDR3 protein: CSVNRDRGGELFF
CDR3 DNA: TGCAGCGTCAACCGGGACAGGGGTGGGGAGCTGTTTTTT

V gene: TRBV11-2
J gene: TRBJ2-3
clone size: once
D gene: TRBD2
CDR3 protein: CASSPKSSAGADTQYF
CDR3 DNA: TGTGCCAGCAGCCCCAAATCCTCTGCGGGGGCAGATACGCAGTATTTT

V gene: TRBV29-1
J gene: TRBJ2-1
clone size: .
D gene: .
CDR3 protein: CSVDGVLSYNEQFF
CDR3 DNA: TGCAGCGTTGATGGGGTCCTCTCCTACAATGAGCAGTTCTTC

V gene: TRBV6-6
J gene: TRBJ1-6
clone size: few
D gene: .
CDR3 protein: CASSPRGRDSPLHF
CDR3 DNA: TGTGCCAGCAGCCCCAGGGGTCGCGATTCACCCCTCCACTTT

V gene: TRBV6-5
J gene: TRBJ1-4
clone size: .
D gene: .
CDR3 protein: CASSATNEKLFF
CDR3 DNA: TGTGCCAGCAGCGCAACTAATGAAAAACTGTTTTTT

V gene: TRBV25-1
J gene: TRBJ2-7
clone size: .
D gene: .
CDR3 protein: CASTAGQSSYEQYF
CDR3 DNA: TGTGCCAGCACCGCGGGACAGTCATCCTACGAGCAGTACTTC

V gene: TRBV4-2
J gene: TRBJ1-1
clone size: .
D gene: TRBD1
CDR3 protein: CASSPRTGGHEAFF
CDR3 DNA: TGTGCCAGCAGCCCTAGGACAGGGGGACATGAAGCTTTCTTT

V gene: TRBV28
J gene: TRBJ2-3
clone size: .
D gene: TRBD2
CDR3 protein: CASTSGGAWGADTQYF
CDR3 DNA: TGTGCCAGCACTAGCGGGGGGGCCTGGGGCGCAGATACGCAGTATTTT

V gene: TRBV6-1
J gene: TRBJ1-3
clone size: .
D gene: .
CDR3 protein: CASWPHPGNTIYF
CDR3 DNA: TGTGCCAGCTGGCCCCACCCTGGAAACACCATATATTTT

V gene: TRBV7-3
J gene: TRBJ1-1
clone size: .
D gene: TRBD1
CDR3 protein: CASSPQGGTGRALNTEAFF
CDR3 DNA: TGTGCCAGCAGCCCCCAAGGGGGGACAGGGAGGGCATTGAACACTGAAGCTTTCTTT

V gene: TRBV29-1
J gene: TRBJ1-4
clone size: .
D gene: .
CDR3 protein: CSVETVGSVNEKLFF
CDR3 DNA: TGCAGCGTTGAAACGGTTGGGTCGGTAAATGAAAAACTGTTTTTT

V gene: TRBV4-2
J gene: TRBJ1-2
clone size: .
D gene: .
CDR3 protein: CASSQDLASNYGYTF
CDR3 DNA: TGTGCCAGCAGCCAAGATTTAGCTTCCAACTATGGCTACACCTTC

V gene: TRBV6-1
J gene: TRBJ1-2
clone size: .
D gene: .
CDR3 protein: CASSESPMRVYGYTF
CDR3 DNA: TGTGCCAGCAGTGAATCCCCAATGCGAGTGTATGGCTACACCTTC

V gene: TRBV14
J gene: TRBJ2-1
clone size: .
D gene: TRBD1
CDR3 protein: CASSRQVGQGSYNEQFF
CDR3 DNA: TGTGCCAGCAGCCGCCAGGTCGGACAGGGATCATACAATGAGCAGTTCTTC

V gene: TRBV6-5
J gene: TRBJ1-1
clone size: .
D gene: .
CDR3 protein: CASSTGGGNTEAFF
CDR3 DNA: TGTGCCAGCAGTACGGGGGGGGGTAACACTGAAGCTTTCTTT

V gene: TRBV19
J gene: TRBJ1-6
clone size: .
D gene: .
CDR3 protein: CASARGGQGDLPLHF
CDR3 DNA: TGTGCCAGCGCAAGGGGGGGGCAGGGAGATTTACCCCTCCACTTT

V gene: TRBV4-1
J gene: TRBJ1-4
clone size: .
D gene: .
CDR3 protein: CASSQYSSQVGSEKLFF
CDR3 DNA: TGCGCCAGCAGCCAATACTCTTCACAGGTGGGGAGTGAAAAACTGTTTTTT

V gene: TRBV9
J gene: TRBJ2-7
clone size: .
D gene: TRBD1
CDR3 protein: CASSVGQGNHEQYF
CDR3 DNA: TGTGCCAGCAGCGTAGGACAGGGGAACCACGAGCAGTACTTC

V gene: TRBV5-5
J gene: TRBJ1-1
clone size: .
D gene: TRBD1
CDR3 protein: CASSLGTGGTEAFF
CDR3 DNA: TGTGCCAGCAGCTTGGGGACAGGGGGCACTGAAGCTTTCTTT

V gene: TRBV30
J gene: TRBJ2-5
clone size: .
D gene: .
CDR3 protein: CAWSVGGPGETQYF
CDR3 DNA: TGTGCCTGGAGTGTGGGGGGTCCAGGGGAGACCCAGTACTTC

V gene: TRBV7-2
J gene: TRBJ1-1
clone size: once
D gene: TRBD1
CDR3 protein: CASSSGGALNTEAFF
CDR3 DNA: TGTGCCAGCAGCTCAGGGGGTGCTCTGAACACTGAAGCTTTCTTT

V gene: TRBV9
J gene: TRBJ2-1
clone size: .
D gene: TRBD2
CDR3 protein: CASSALAGGRNEQFF
CDR3 DNA: TGTGCCAGCAGCGCCCTAGCGGGGGGGCGCAATGAGCAGTTCTTC

V gene: TRBV30
J gene: TRBJ1-2
clone size: .
D gene: TRBD1
CDR3 protein: CAWSVLGQGGGYTF
CDR3 DNA: TGTGCCTGGAGTGTACTGGGACAGGGTGGCGGCTACACCTTC

V gene: TRBV28
J gene: TRBJ2-4
clone size: .
D gene: TRBD1
CDR3 protein: CASGAGGLSDIQYF
CDR3 DNA: TGTGCTTCAGGTGCAGGGGGCTTGAGCGACATTCAGTACTTC

V gene: TRBV5-4
J gene: TRBJ1-6
clone size: .
D gene: .
CDR3 protein: CASSPYEGQRNSPLHF
CDR3 DNA: TGTGCCAGCAGCCCGTATGAGGGGCAGAGGAATTCACCCCTCCACTTT

V gene: TRBV30
J gene: TRBJ1-2
clone size: .
D gene: .
CDR3 protein: CAWRALRIYGYTF
CDR3 DNA: TGTGCCTGGAGGGCCCTAAGGATCTATGGCTACACCTTC

V gene: TRBV7-6
J gene: TRBJ2-6
clone size: .
D gene: .
CDR3 protein: CASSLVGGGGANVLTF
CDR3 DNA: TGTGCCAGCAGCTTAGTTGGGGGAGGTGGGGCCAACGTCCTGACTTTC

V gene: TRBV6-6
J gene: TRBJ1-5
clone size: .
D gene: .
CDR3 protein: CASSNHVRDNQPQHF
CDR3 DNA: TGTGCCAGCAGTAACCATGTCAGGGACAATCAGCCCCAGCATTTT

V gene: TRBV6-4
J gene: TRBJ2-1
clone size: .
D gene: .
CDR3 protein: CASSRDWNNEQFF
CDR3 DNA: TGTGCCAGCAGTCGGGACTGGAACAATGAGCAGTTCTTC

V gene: TRBV2
J gene: TRBJ2-1
clone size: .
D gene: TRBD2
CDR3 protein: CASSEATASGGHEQFF
CDR3 DNA: TGTGCCAGCAGTGAAGCGACGGCTAGCGGGGGCCATGAGCAGTTCTTC

V gene: TRBV4-3
J gene: TRBJ1-1
clone size: .
D gene: TRBD1
CDR3 protein: CASSQDLLSGGPEAFF
CDR3 DNA: TGCGCCAGCAGCCAAGATCTTTTGTCAGGGGGCCCTGAAGCTTTCTTT

V gene: TRBV4-2
J gene: TRBJ1-2
clone size: .
D gene: TRBD1
CDR3 protein: CASSQDHVGQGVYGYTF
CDR3 DNA: TGTGCCAGCAGCCAAGATCATGTGGGACAGGGTGTCTATGGCTACACCTTC

V gene: TRBV19
J gene: TRBJ1-4
clone size: .
D gene: TRBD1
CDR3 protein: CASTPPPRTGGEKLFF
CDR3 DNA: TGTGCCAGTACCCCCCCGCCCCGGACAGGGGGGGAAAAACTGTTTTTT

V gene: TRBV2
J gene: TRBJ1-1
clone size: .
D gene: .
CDR3 protein: CATSQNRGGEAFF
CDR3 DNA: TGTGCCACATCTCAAAACCGAGGTGGTGAAGCTTTCTTT

V gene: TRBV28
J gene: TRBJ2-5
clone size: .
D gene: TRBD1
CDR3 protein: CASRPDRVGVPETQYF
CDR3 DNA: TGTGCCAGCAGACCTGACAGGGTAGGGGTACCTGAGACCCAGTACTTC

V gene: TRBV4-1
J gene: TRBJ1-4
clone size: .
D gene: TRBD1
CDR3 protein: CASSPGQGEEKLFF
CDR3 DNA: TGCGCCAGCAGCCCTGGACAGGGGGAAGAAAAACTGTTTTTT

V gene: TRBV10-3
J gene: TRBJ2-5
clone size: .
D gene: .
CDR3 protein: CAISASGPYQETQYF
CDR3 DNA: TGTGCCATCAGTGCGAGCGGGCCCTACCAAGAGACCCAGTACTTC

V gene: TRBV5-1
J gene: TRBJ2-7
clone size: few
D gene: TRBD1
CDR3 protein: CASSRTGGSYEQYF
CDR3 DNA: TGCGCCAGCAGCCGGACAGGGGGTTCCTACGAGCAGTACTTC